These 4 T cell receptor beta chains originate from one sample sequenced in a study of beta chain features in type 1 diabetes. Every bit of the isolated RNA underwent reverse transcription, so sequencing read expressed TCRB transcripts. The method was immunoSEQ multiplex PCR; TCRdb's version includes in-frame clones alone and lacks a portion of them. The table includes more than 150,000 clones, 10% to 15% detected once. The sample was central memory CD4+ T cells from blood. The receptors derive from a woman younger than 30 in good health.

The rearrangement links TRBV7-8 to TRBJ2-1; D perhaps matches TRBD1 (5 bases). V lost 7 bases to trimming and J lost 8 bases, with 15 bases between them. This CDR3 has 13 amino acids. Germline values: CDR1 SGHVS, CDR2 FQNEAQ. In DNA, the CDR3 is TGTGCCAGCAAGGGGTTAGTCCCCCATGAGCAGTTCTTC. Residues: CASKGLVPHEQFF.

The rearrangement joins TRBV4-2 to TRBJ2-4, with 11 bases fitting TRBD2. The CDR3 totals 16 residues. Looked up from germline, CDR1 is LGHNA and CDR2 is YNFKEQ. V was clipped by 1 base and J by 6 bases; unmatched bases: 5. The CDR3 reads CASSQVSGRALNIQYF. CDR3 bases: TGTGCCAGCAGCCAAGTTAGCGGGAGGGCCCTAAACATTCAGTACTTC.

The sample holds a few counts of this clone. The chain couples TRBV4-1 to TRBJ2-5; 7 nucleotides match TRBD2. Germline values: CDR1 MGHRA, CDR2 YSYEKL. The CDR3 spans 16 residues. Germline trimming cut 4 bases from V and 5 bases from J; bases unmatched to any gene: 13. As DNA, the CDR3 is TGCGCCAGCAGCCTTTCTAGCGGAGATGGGTCGGAGACCCAGTACTTC. The encoded protein is CASSLSSGDGSETQYF.

This clone was counted a few times. The chain carries TRBV6-6 and TRBJ2-3, with 7 bases matching TRBD2. With 2 bases clipped from V and 2 bases from J, the junction kept 7 bases outside the gene matches. Germline values: CDR1 MNHNY, CDR2 SVGAGI (reference sequence). The CDR3 totals 16 residues. DNA of the CDR3: TGTGCCAGCAGTTACCCGGCTAGCGGCGTCACAGATACGCAGTATTTT. This translates into CASSYPASGVTDTQYF.